Below, 18 T cell receptor beta chains from the same sample are listed, as sequenced in a study of Graves' ophthalmopathy and Graves' hyperthyroidism. Transcripts of RNA were the source for amplifying TCR beta CDR3 regions. RT-PCR in the first round used HTBI primers; a second-round multiplex PCR followed. A single record per CDR3 protein comes from TCRdb applying MiXCR to the multiplex PCR reads. This table holds 620,000 or so distinct CDR3 sequences, about a fifth found once. The sequenced sample consisted of peripheral blood. These receptors all come from a woman between 18 and 29 years old with stable Graves' hyperthyroidism. Some clones in this sample may be carry-over from other donors' samples.

The chain combines TRBV28 with TRBJ2-7, with 7 positions matching TRBD1. The V gene's germline CDR1 is MDHEN and CDR2 SYDVKM. V shed 4 bases and J 2 bases; nucleotides not matched to a gene: 5. This CDR3 contains 14 residues. The CDR3 here is CASSYPGTAYEQYF. In DNA, the CDR3 is TGTGCCAGCAGTTACCCCGGGACAGCCTACGAGCAGTACTTC. Drawing the rest from reference TRBV28 and TRBJ2-7, the complete variable domain is DVKVTQSSRYLVKRTGEKVFLECVQDMDHENMFWYRQDPGLGLRLIYFSYDVKMKEKGDIPEGYSVSREKKERFSLILESASTNQTSMYLCASSYPGTAYEQYFGPGTRLTVT.

The genes are TRBV4-1 and TRBJ2-7; 10 positions agree with TRBD2. The CDR3 is 16 amino acids. J was trimmed by 4 bases and V by 3 bases; bases with no gene match: 9. Per the germline V gene, CDR1 is MGHRA and CDR2 is YSYEKL. CDR3 sequence (DNA): TGCGCCAGCAGCCAGCTCTTGAGCGGGAGGGGATACGAGCAGTACGTC. Translating it yields CASSQLLSGRGYEQYV.

This clonotype was observed at least ten times. The chain has TRBV20-1 and TRBJ1-2, with a weak D call TRBD1 (5 bases). Germline lookup yields CDR1 DFQATT and CDR2 SNEGSKA (reference sequence). CDR3 size: 12 residues. V was shortened by 5 bases and J by 6 bases, with 13 bases between the two germline ends. The DNA for the CDR3 is TGCAGTGCTCTTCTCGGGACGGATGGCTACACCTTC. Translation gives CSALLGTDGYTF.

The CDR3 DNA reads TGCAGTGCGGAAGGACCAGGGGCTGAAGCTTTCTTT. Translation: CSAEGPGAEAFF. V gene TRBV20-1 combines with J gene TRBJ1-1, with a tentative D call TRBD1 (6 bases). Germline CDR1 DFQATT, CDR2 SNEGSKA (reference sequence). CDR3 length equals 12 residues. The V gene lost 6 bases and the J gene lost 6 bases, with 14 bases spanning the gap.

There are many counts of this clonotype. The rearrangement joins TRBV6-4 to TRBJ2-7; TRBD1 aligns across 8 bases. Germline trimming cut 2 bases from V and 3 bases from J; bases unmatched to any gene: 3. CDR1 is MRHNA and CDR2 is SNTAGT in the germline V gene. CDR3 length: 14 residues. The CDR3 bases are TGTGCCAGCAGTGACGGGACAGGTTACTACGAGCAGTACTTC. Translated, it gives CASSDGTGYYEQYF.

Points on this clonotype: One junction end does not reproduce the germline sequence, and a read error may be involved. This chain joins TRBV18 and TRBJ2-7; a possible D gene is TRBD2 (6 bases). The length of the CDR3 is 14 residues. Germline V gene lookup returns CDR1 KGHSH and CDR2 LQKENI. CDR3 region: CASSPTGVPYEQCF. Here the CDR3 DNA reads TGTGCCAGCTCACCGACGGGGGTGCCCTACGAGCAGTGCTTC.

This clonotype has a handful of counts. One junction end disagrees with the germline gene, perhaps due to a read error. The chain links TRBV7-7 to TRBJ2-5; 8 nucleotides match TRBD2. There are 15 residues in the CDR3. CDR1 is SSHAT and CDR2 is FNYEAQ in the germline V gene (reference sequence). The CDR3 region has the DNA TGTGCTAGCAGCCGGACTAGCAGAAAGCAAGGGACCCAGTACTTC. Translation: CASSRTSRKQGTQYF.

This clonotype has more than one count but fewer than ten. This sequence joins TRBV2 and TRBJ2-2, with 9 bases that match TRBD2. J gave up 6 bases and V 3 bases, and 5 bases lay outside the gene matches. Looked up from germline, CDR1 is SNHLY and CDR2 is FYNNEI. The CDR3 totals 15 residues. The CDR3 region has the DNA TGTGCCAGCAGTGAGGTTGGGACTAGCCCCGGGGAGCTGTTTTTT. Translated, it gives CASSEVGTSPGELFF.

In its sample, this clonotype was seen many times. This chain joins TRBV2 and TRBJ1-2, with D uncertain. V lost 6 bases and J lost 5, with 16 bases in between. CDR1 is SNHLY and CDR2 is FYNNEI in the germline V gene. This CDR3 has 14 amino acids. CDR3 loop: CASSPSRGDYGYTF. CDR3 in DNA: TGTGCCAGCAGCCCATCAAGAGGAGATTATGGCTACACCTTC.

This clonotype was seen a few times. This chain joins TRBV12-3 or TRBV12-4 and TRBJ1-5; D is ambiguous. The CDR3 is 15 residues long. V was clipped by 1 base and J by 5 bases, with 12 bases between them. This CDR3 is CASSLGSGGHQPQHF. The CDR3 DNA is TGTGCCAGCAGTTTAGGGTCAGGTGGACATCAGCCCCAGCATTTT.

Ten or more counts support this clonotype. This chain joins TRBV20-1 and TRBJ1-2; the match to TRBD1 covers 8 bases. The CDR3 runs to 15 residues. Per germline, CDR1 DFQATT and CDR2 SNEGSKA (reference sequence). Trimming took 4 bases from V and 2 from J; bases not matched to a gene: 9. The CDR3 region has the DNA TGCAGTGCTACTTCCGCGGGACAGGAAAACTATGGCTACACCTTC. Amino acids: CSATSAGQENYGYTF.

V gene TRBV7-8 combines with J gene TRBJ1-1; D ambiguous. V gave up 5 bases and J gave up 4 bases, with 20 bases separating them. The germline CDR1 and CDR2 sequences are SGHVS and FQNEAQ. This CDR3 region has 16 residues. The CDR3 DNA follows: TGTGCCAGCAGCACTAGCCGCTTTGGGGAAGGCACTGAAGCTTTCTTT. Protein: CASSTSRFGEGTEAFF.

Many counts were recorded for this clonotype. The chain couples TRBV6-1 to TRBJ2-5, with D hard to call. The length of the CDR3 is 13 residues. The germline V gene encodes CDR1 MNHNS and CDR2 SASEGT. V lost 6 bases to trimming and J lost 5 bases, with 13 bases between them. The CDR3 loop is CASSKVLQETQYF. CDR3 nucleotide sequence: TGTGCCAGCAGCAAGGTGCTTCAGGAGACCCAGTACTTC.

This clonotype was counted many times. This sequence joins TRBV7-2 and TRBJ1-2; D is possibly TRBD1 (5 bases). The CDR3 extends over 12 amino acids. Trimming took 2 bases from V and 7 from J, leaving 8 bases between them. Germline V lookup: CDR1 SGHTA, CDR2 FQGNSA. The CDR3 loop is CASSLRQRGYTF. DNA of the CDR3: TGTGCCAGCAGCTTACGACAGCGTGGCTACACCTTC.

The chain has TRBV3-1 and TRBJ1-1; D is undetermined. Trimming stripped 1 base from V and 0 bases from J, with 18 bases between. The CDR3 length is 18 residues. From germline, CDR1 is LGHDT and CDR2 YNNKEL (reference sequence). CDR3 sequence reads: CASSQGLIRFSMNTEAFF. CDR3 DNA: TGTGCCAGCAGCCAAGGGTTAATCAGGTTCTCTATGAACACTGAAGCTTTCTTT.

The J gene is TRBJ2-7, the V gene TRBV12-3 or TRBV12-4, with D maybe TRBD1 (6 bases). V lost 8 bases, J lost 1 base, and 15 bases lay in between. There are 14 residues in the CDR3. CDR3 DNA: TGTGCCAGCGGATCTTTGGACAGATCCTACGAGCAGTACTTC. Encoded protein: CASGSLDRSYEQYF.

This clonotype appeared a few times. The chain joins TRBV2 to TRBJ2-7; the D call may be TRBD1 or TRBD2 (6 bases each). Germline-derived CDR1 and CDR2 are SNHLY and FYNNEI. CDR3 length equals 14 residues. Between the trimmed V and J ends, which lost 6 bases and 0 bases, there was a span of 12 bases. The CDR3 bases are TGTGCCAGCAGGCACAGGGACTCCTCCTACGAGCAGTACTTC. It is translated as CASRHRDSSYEQYF.

This clonotype was seen only a few times. V gene TRBV20-1 combines with J gene TRBJ1-4, with D possibly TRBD1 on 6 matching bases. CDR3 length: 15 residues. Trimming left V 1 base short and J 7 bases short, with 16 bases between. Germline lookup yields CDR1 DFQATT and CDR2 SNEGSKA (reference sequence). The CDR3 nucleotides read TGCAGTGCTAGAGGTGGCTCAGGGGCGATTGAAAAACTGTTTTTT. Translation: CSARGGSGAIEKLFF.